This T cell receptor beta chain was profiled in a study of T cell repertoires in cytomegalovirus infection. Study at large: Public TCR beta signatures marked donors with CMV infection and the matching HLA.

As concerns this clonotype: The antigen is unknown.

One entry per CDR3 protein, called by TCRdb with MiXCR from the reads. The data contain about 740,000 distinct CDR3 sequences, 30% to 35% of them singletons. V lost 2 bases to trimming and J lost 9 bases, with 13 bases between them. CDR1 is LGHNA and CDR2 is YNFKEQ in the germline V gene. The CDR3 is 14 residues long. This receptor was obtained from a human donor in good health (CMV status not recorded). Some clones in this sample may be carry-over from other donors' samples. This rearrangement joins TRBV4-2 to TRBJ2-2; D perhaps matches TRBD2 (5 bases). The specimen was cultured PBMCs, collected from culture after CMV antigen stimulation. CDR3: CASSQLALGRELFF. Here the CDR3 DNA reads TGTGCCAGCAGCCAACTAGCCCTGGGCCGGGAGCTGTTTTTT.